This T cell receptor beta chain was obtained from a study of T-cell memory formation after mild COVID-19 listed by TCRdb under 2021. General notes on the study: Most TCR sequence clusters were specific to one of the two donors. The cohort was made up of two young adult volunteers, one female and one male, who were previously healthy. Longitudinal TCRalpha and TCRbeta repertoire sequencing tracked T-cell clones expanding and contracting after mild COVID-19 in two donors.

This clonotype has more than one count but fewer than ten. Its antigen is currently not known. The record has no base qualities; no much larger clone is one base away. Ficoll-Paque density gradient centrifugation was used to isolate PBMCs. Sequenced on an Illumina NovaSeq 6000. cDNA libraries for TCRalpha and TCRbeta were prepared by 5'RACE using constant-segment primers, with sample barcodes and unique molecular identifiers added. RNA was extracted from every sample with Trizol reagent. Library amplification was performed in two PCR steps, and a second sample barcode and Illumina TruSeq adapters were introduced in the second step. The libraries were sequenced on an Illumina NovaSeq using 2 x 150 bp paired-end reads. From the authors' description of their analysis: With migec v1.2.7, reads were demultiplexed and then collapsed into UMI-guided consensus sequences. Using mixcr v2.1.11, UMI consensuses were aligned to TRA and TRB V and J templates and then assembled into clonotypes. A clonotype was counted as expanded or contracted only when both edgeR and NoisET called the clonotype significant, with the noise models trained on biological replicates. For edgeR calls, a false discovery rate-adjusted p below 0.01 and a log2 fold-change threshold of 1 were applied. As an exploratory analysis of dynamics, max-normalized trajectories of the 1000 most abundant clonotypes were examined by PCA with hierarchical clustering. Each responding clone was given a CD4 or CD8 phenotype based on the CD4+ and CD8+ repertoires, which had been sequenced separately. TCRdb's own reprocessing of the public reads used fastp at Q25 and MiXCR and kept productive beta chains. Entries that share a CDR3 protein sequence are merged under the most common genes and DNA. TCRdb, not the authors, supplied the V and J calls. The sample records 98,000 or so distinct CDR3 sequences, roughly a sixth of which are singletons. Around 5.5% of the sample rests with the top ten.

General study outcomes and caveats: SARS-CoV-2 specificity was not confirmed for the second-wave clones peaking on day 37. Contracting CD4+ clones turned up mainly in the CM and EM memory subsets, whereas EMRA was where CD8+ clones were enriched. Some responding clones were found in pre-infection memory, which suggests that pre-existing cross-reactive memory T cells took part in the SARS-CoV-2 response. Only a couple of mild cases were covered by the study, and larger cohorts that include severe cases with pre-infection samples were considered necessary. Clones that contracted from day 15 to 85 showed balanced CD4/CD8 phenotypes, whereas a second wave of clones that expanded from day 15 to 37 leaned towards CD4+.

The TCR sequence derives from a man aged 18 to 30 who had mild COVID-19 (a few samples of this study predate the infection). The sample titles of this study are shuffled in the database, so cell type and time point are left out; the donor was told from shared clones. The sample consisted of PBMCs or a T cell subset sorted from them (not recorded which).

The nucleotide sequence is given as TGTGCCAGCAGCTTGAACCGGGACAGGGACGGCTACACCTTC. Translation gives CASSLNRDRDGYTF. The sequence joins TRBV11-1 to TRBJ1-2, with TRBD1 identical over 9 junction bases. The germline V gene (reference sequence) supplies CDR1 SGHAT and CDR2 FQDESV. From V the trimming removes 3 bases and from J it removes 8 bases, while the gene matches leave 7 bases of the junction unaccounted for. CDR3 length: 14 amino acids, cysteine to phenylalanine. The retained sequence is limited to the CDR3, 42 bases, with the frame set at the first base.